A selection of T cell receptor beta chains follows, all from one sample in a study of Ad26.COV2.S vaccination and SARS-CoV-2 variants. Repertoires were generated with immunoSEQ multiplex PCR, while TCRdb's copy carries only in-frame clones and drops some. The sample has hundreds of thousands of clones; about 90% are singletons. The sample in question was peripheral blood, obtained after recovery from COVID-19. The receptors were sampled from a human donor who had recovered from COVID-19. Each CDR3 is given with its conserved first and last residue. Each record gives: CDR3 protein, CDR3 DNA, V gene, clone size, J gene, D gene. D genes are given only for firm matches. Rows may omit the clone size; those that give it use once, few, many or a size class.

CDR3 protein: CASSTPGVFVEQYF
CDR3 DNA: TGTGCCAGCAGCACCCCCGGAGTTTTCGTCGAGCAGTACTTC
V gene: TRBV6-5
clone size: NA
J gene: TRBJ2-7
D gene: NA

CDR3 protein: CASSLGLKAGGHPGGYTF
CDR3 DNA: TGTGCCAGCAGCTTAGGCCTAAAAGCGGGGGGCCACCCGGGGGGCTACACCTTC
V gene: TRBV13
clone size: NA
J gene: TRBJ1-2
D gene: NA

CDR3 protein: CASKRDTEAFF
CDR3 DNA: TGTGCCAGCAAACGGGACACTGAAGCTTTCTTT
V gene: TRBV27
clone size: NA
J gene: TRBJ1-1
D gene: NA

CDR3 protein: CASSRGVYGYTF
CDR3 DNA: TGTGCCAGTAGTAGAGGGGTCTATGGCTACACCTTC
V gene: TRBV19
clone size: NA
J gene: TRBJ1-2
D gene: NA

CDR3 protein: CASSLAGSLVGEQFF
CDR3 DNA: TGTGCCAGCAGCCTAGCGGGATCCCTCGTCGGCGAGCAGTTCTTC
V gene: TRBV6-5
clone size: NA
J gene: TRBJ2-1
D gene: TRBD2

CDR3 protein: CATSSEGHEKLFF
CDR3 DNA: TGTGCCACCAGCAGCGAGGGACACGAAAAACTGTTTTTT
V gene: TRBV15
clone size: NA
J gene: TRBJ1-4
D gene: NA

CDR3 protein: CASSPKGGRTEAFF
CDR3 DNA: TGTGCCAGCTCACCCAAAGGGGGGCGAACTGAAGCTTTCTTT
V gene: TRBV18
clone size: NA
J gene: TRBJ1-1
D gene: NA

CDR3 protein: CASSLSRQQETQYF
CDR3 DNA: TGTGCCAGCAGCTTGTCAAGACAGCAAGAGACCCAGTACTTC
V gene: TRBV5-4
clone size: NA
J gene: TRBJ2-5
D gene: NA

CDR3 protein: CASSLFGGTKNIQYF
CDR3 DNA: TGTGCCAGCAGCTTGTTTGGCGGTACCAAAAACATTCAGTACTTC
V gene: TRBV5-5
clone size: NA
J gene: TRBJ2-4
D gene: NA

CDR3 protein: CASSFIWGGETQYF
CDR3 DNA: TGTGCCAGCAGCTTTATATGGGGGGGAGAGACCCAGTACTTC
V gene: TRBV7-8
clone size: NA
J gene: TRBJ2-5
D gene: TRBD2

CDR3 protein: CASSQAAGTATNEKLFF
CDR3 DNA: TGCGCCAGCAGCCAAGCCGCCGGGACAGCAACTAATGAAAAACTGTTTTTT
V gene: TRBV4-1
clone size: NA
J gene: TRBJ1-4
D gene: TRBD1

CDR3 protein: CASSPRTSGGTDTQYF
CDR3 DNA: TGCGCCAGCAGCCCCCGGACTAGCGGGGGGACAGATACGCAGTATTTT
V gene: TRBV5-1
clone size: NA
J gene: TRBJ2-3
D gene: TRBD2

CDR3 protein: CATQRGVNYGYTF
CDR3 DNA: TGTGCCACCCAGCGGGGGGTTAACTATGGCTACACCTTC
V gene: TRBV27
clone size: once
J gene: TRBJ1-2
D gene: NA

CDR3 protein: CATSSNDRTKNEKLFF
CDR3 DNA: TGTGCCACCAGCAGTAATGACAGGACGAAGAATGAAAAACTGTTTTTT
V gene: TRBV15
clone size: NA
J gene: TRBJ1-4
D gene: NA

CDR3 protein: CSVGFSNTEAFF
CDR3 DNA: TGCAGCGTTGGGTTCAGTAACACTGAAGCTTTCTTT
V gene: TRBV29-1
clone size: once
J gene: TRBJ1-1
D gene: NA

CDR3 protein: CASSQRQGHLTDTQYF
CDR3 DNA: TGCGCCAGCAGCCAACGCCAGGGGCACCTCACAGATACGCAGTATTTT
V gene: TRBV4-1
clone size: once
J gene: TRBJ2-3
D gene: NA

CDR3 protein: CASSQVGTGEREFF
CDR3 DNA: TGTGCCAGCAGCCAAGTAGGGACAGGGGAAAGGGAGTTCTTC
V gene: TRBV3-1/TRBV3-2
clone size: NA
J gene: TRBJ2-1
D gene: TRBD1

CDR3 protein: CASSLGLAGASDTQYF
CDR3 DNA: TGTGCCAGCAGCCTGGGACTAGCGGGGGCGTCAGATACGCAGTATTTT
V gene: TRBV7-6
clone size: NA
J gene: TRBJ2-3
D gene: TRBD2

CDR3 protein: CASSISPWDSNQPQHF
CDR3 DNA: TGTGCCAGTAGTATATCTCCTTGGGATAGCAATCAGCCCCAGCATTTT
V gene: TRBV19
clone size: NA
J gene: TRBJ1-5
D gene: NA

CDR3 protein: CASSVGGRGTGELFF
CDR3 DNA: TGTGCCAGCAGCGTCGGGGGGCGGGGCACCGGGGAGCTGTTTTTT
V gene: TRBV9
clone size: NA
J gene: TRBJ2-2
D gene: NA

CDR3 protein: CASSVESGMNTEAFF
CDR3 DNA: TGTGCCAGCAGCGTAGAATCAGGGATGAACACTGAAGCTTTCTTT
V gene: TRBV9
clone size: NA
J gene: TRBJ1-1
D gene: NA

CDR3 protein: CASSMSGYSGNTIYF
CDR3 DNA: TGTGCCAGTAGTATGTCAGGTTACTCTGGAAACACCATATATTTT
V gene: TRBV19
clone size: NA
J gene: TRBJ1-3
D gene: NA

CDR3 protein: CASSPPTGTQHF
CDR3 DNA: TGTGCCAGCTCACCACCGACGGGAACCCAGCATTTT
V gene: TRBV18
clone size: few
J gene: TRBJ1-5
D gene: NA

CDR3 protein: CASSELSSYNEQFF
CDR3 DNA: TGCGCCAGCAGTGAACTGAGCTCCTACAATGAGCAGTTCTTC
V gene: TRBV10-1
clone size: NA
J gene: TRBJ2-1
D gene: NA

CDR3 protein: CASSPDLSSYNEQFF
CDR3 DNA: TGTGCCAGCAGTCCAGACCTCAGCTCCTACAATGAGCAGTTCTTC
V gene: TRBV6-5
clone size: NA
J gene: TRBJ2-1
D gene: NA

CDR3 protein: CATSEDRENNEQFF
CDR3 DNA: TGTGCCACCAGCGAGGACAGGGAGAACAATGAGCAGTTCTTC
V gene: TRBV15
clone size: NA
J gene: TRBJ2-1
D gene: TRBD1

CDR3 protein: CASSQEWQGGTDTQYF
CDR3 DNA: TGTGCCAGCAGCCAAGAATGGCAGGGAGGGACAGATACGCAGTATTTT
V gene: TRBV4-2
clone size: NA
J gene: TRBJ2-3
D gene: TRBD2

CDR3 protein: CASSSSGSGVYGYTF
CDR3 DNA: TGTGCCAGCAGCTCGAGTGGATCAGGGGTGTATGGCTACACCTTC
V gene: TRBV7-9
clone size: NA
J gene: TRBJ1-2
D gene: NA

CDR3 protein: CASTPDRGSNEQFF
CDR3 DNA: TGTGCCAGCACCCCGGACAGGGGGTCTAATGAGCAGTTCTTC
V gene: TRBV2
clone size: NA
J gene: TRBJ2-1
D gene: TRBD1